The source of this TCR beta chain is a study of T-cell memory formation after mild COVID-19 (dated by TCRdb to 2020 to 2023). Notes on the research overall: TCR sequence clusters from the two donors were found to be largely donor specific. In a couple of donors, T-cell clones that expanded and contracted after mild COVID-19 were followed by sequencing TCRalpha and TCRbeta repertoires longitudinally. Two young, previously healthy adult volunteers made up the cohort, one male and one female. Beyond this particular receptor, the publication reports: Contracting CD4+ clones turned up mainly in the CM and EM memory subsets, whereas EMRA was where CD8+ clones were enriched. Only two mild cases were covered by the study, and larger cohorts that include severe cases with pre-infection samples were considered necessary. From day 15 to 85, contracting clones showed balanced CD4/CD8 phenotypes, whereas a second wave of clones that expanded from day 15 to 37 leaned towards CD4+. Some responding clones were detected in pre-infection memory, suggesting pre-existing cross-reactive memory T cells joined the SARS-CoV-2 response. SARS-CoV-2 specificity of the second-wave clones peaking on day 37 was not confirmed.

As concerns this clonotype: Its antigen is still unknown. No much larger clone is present one base from it, and per-base qualities are unavailable.

PBMCs were isolated by Ficoll-Paque density gradient centrifugation. The CDR3 numbers 13 residues from cysteine through phenylalanine. The DNA shown is the 39-base CDR3, in frame from base 1. Trimming takes 5 bases from V and 0 bases from J, and the germline ends sit 10 bases apart. The germline V gene sets CDR1 to SQVTM and CDR2 to ANQGSEA. Sequenced on an Illumina NovaSeq 6000. TCRalpha and TCRbeta cDNA libraries were constructed by 5'RACE with constant-segment primers, with sample barcodes and unique molecular identifiers being introduced. Trizol reagent was used to extract RNA from every sample. Amplification of the libraries took two PCR steps, and the second step added a second sample barcode plus Illumina TruSeq adapters. The libraries were sequenced on an Illumina NovaSeq using 2 x 150 bp paired-end reads. On the study's bioinformatics: Demultiplexing of reads and collapsing into UMI-guided consensus sequences were performed with migec v1.2.7. Using mixcr v2.1.11, the UMI consensuses were aligned to TRA and TRB V and J templates and assembled into clonotypes. A clonotype was counted as expanded or contracted only when both edgeR and NoisET called the clonotype significant, with the noise models trained on biological replicates. edgeR calls used a false discovery rate-adjusted p below 0.01 and a log2 fold-change threshold of 1. PCA with hierarchical clustering of max-normalized trajectories of the 1000 most abundant clonotypes was used as exploratory dynamics analysis. Separately sequenced CD4+ and CD8+ repertoires were used to assign the CD4 or CD8 phenotype of responding clones. Using fastp at Q25 and MiXCR, TCRdb reprocessed the public reads and kept productive beta chains. CDR3 protein sequences are deduplicated, and each keeps its most common genes and DNA. In this record, the V and J calls reflect TCRdb's handling and not the investigators' own analysis. The sample table holds a few hundred thousand distinct CDR3 sequences, of which more than 15% were seen once. Of the sample, roughly a fifth falls within the top ten clones.

Sequencing input: PBMCs or a T cell subset sorted from them (not recorded which). This clonotype originated in a man aged 18 to 30 who had mild COVID-19 (a few samples of this study predate the infection). The sample titles of this study are shuffled in the database, so cell type and time point are left out; the donor was told from shared clones. The receptor chain draws on TRBV29-1 and TRBJ2-5; the D gene is perhaps TRBD1, from 5 matching bases. In nucleotides, the sequence is TGCAGCGTTTGTCGCAGGGACCAAGAGACCCAGTACTTC. Translated, it reads CSVCRRDQETQYF.